This entry lists 25 T cell receptor beta chains sequenced from one sample in a study of cytomegalovirus exposure and HLA in healthy donors (dated by TCRdb to 2016 to 2017). Libraries were made using the immunoSEQ multiplex PCR assay. The multiplex PCR relied on a mix of 60 forward primers for TCR Vbeta segments and 13 reverse primers for TCR Jbeta segments. The immuneACCESS repertoire file appears here via TCRdb, limited to in-frame rearrangements. These files lack a portion of the clones; in checked studies, under half of the deficit traces to unresolved V genes, and the cause of the others is not known. A total of around 150,000 clones appear in this sample, roughly four fifths of them only once. Clones ranked in the top ten supply approximately 1.8% of the sample. Sequenced material: PBMCs. The receptor source for this set is a female donor in good health and CMV-seropositive.

The J gene is TRBJ2-5, the V gene TRBV29-1; 7 nucleotides align to TRBD2. The CDR3 extends over 12 amino acids. Germline CDR1 and CDR2: SQVTM and ANQGSEA. After removal of 6 bases from V and 4 bases from J, the junction contained 5 bases not matched to a gene. CDR3 sequence (DNA): TGCAGCGTAACTAGCGCTATAGAGACCCAGTACTTC. It is translated as CSVTSAIETQYF.

This chain uses TRBV5-1 with TRBJ2-7; no reliable D call. Trimming removed 1 base at V and 5 bases at J, with 13 bases between. CDR1 and CDR2 from the germline V gene are SGHRS and YFSETQ. This CDR3 spans 14 amino acids. In DNA form, the CDR3 reads TGCGCCAGCAGCTTGAGCCCCCCTTCCGACGAGCAGTACTTC. Its protein is CASSLSPPSDEQYF. The whole variable domain, remainder taken from reference TRBV5-1 and TRBJ2-7, is KAGVTQTPRYLIKTRGQQVTLSCSPISGHRSVSWYQQTPGQGLQFLFEYFSETQRNKGNFPGRFSGRQFSNSRSEMNVSTLELGDSALYLCASSLSPPSDEQYFGPGTRLTVT.

This chain uses TRBV7-9 with TRBJ1-5; 9 nucleotides align to TRBD1. The CDR3 spans 15 residues. With V trimmed by 1 base and J by 7 bases, 5 bases remained unmatched. Germline V gene data show CDR1 as SEHNR and CDR2 as FQNEAQ (reference sequence). This CDR3 reads CASSLVRDRDQPQHF. The CDR3 DNA reads as TGTGCCAGCAGCTTAGTTCGGGACAGGGACCAGCCCCAGCATTTT. The full variable domain, completed using reference TRBV7-9 and TRBJ1-5, is DTGVSQNPRHKITKRGQNVTFRCDPISEHNRLYWYRQTLGQGPEFLTYFQNEAQLEKSRLLSDRFSAERPKGSFSTLEIQRTEQGDSAMYLCASSLVRDRDQPQHFGDGTRLSIL.

The chain links TRBV5-4 to TRBJ2-5; 12 bases line up with TRBD2. The CDR3 contains 20 residues. V lost 2 bases, J lost 0 bases, and 14 bases stayed unmatched. CDR1 is SGHNT and CDR2 is YYREEE in the germline V gene (reference sequence). The CDR3 coding sequence is TGTGCCAGCAGCTTCCCCACTAGCGGGGGGATCGCATCCCACCAAGAGACCCAGTACTTC. As protein: CASSFPTSGGIASHQETQYF.

The gene calls are TRBV15 and TRBJ1-4, with a possible D match to TRBD1 (5 bases). The ends were cut back, 0 bases at V and 8 bases at J, with 16 bases in the middle. The CDR3 sequence is 16 residues long. Germline V gene sequence: CDR1 LNHNV, CDR2 YYDKDF (reference sequence). The chain's CDR3 is CATSRDQIGGGEKLFF. The CDR3 DNA follows: TGTGCCACCAGCAGAGATCAGATCGGTGGGGGGGAAAAACTGTTTTTT.

The V call is TRBV5-1, the J call TRBJ2-2; 14 nucleotides agree with TRBD2. Germline values: CDR1 SGHRS, CDR2 YFSETQ. The CDR3 is 21 amino acids. Trimming cost V 4 bases and J 4 bases; bases outside gene matches: 18. CDR3: CASSQWTSGGTSPRSTGELFF. Here the CDR3 DNA reads TGCGCCAGCAGCCAATGGACTAGCGGGGGGACTTCACCTAGGAGCACCGGGGAGCTGTTTTTT.

This clone was observed a handful of times. V usage is TRBV11-3 and J usage is TRBJ2-1, with 7 bases lining up with TRBD2. CDR1 and CDR2 (germline): SGHNT, YENEEA. This CDR3 is 13 amino acids long. V trimming: 4 bases; J trimming: 3 bases; junction bases outside the gene matches: 0. CDR3 in amino acids: CASSSSGYNEQFF. Written as DNA, the CDR3 is TGTGCCAGCAGCTCTAGCGGCTACAATGAGCAGTTCTTC.

The CDR3 protein is CASKATGGIQPQHF. The CDR3 coding sequence is TGTGCCAGCAAGGCGACAGGGGGCATCCAGCCCCAGCATTTT. V usage is TRBV6-5 and J usage is TRBJ1-5, with TRBD1 identical over 10 bases. J gave up 7 bases and V 7 bases, and 7 bases lay outside the gene matches. Germline values: CDR1 MNHEY, CDR2 SVGAGI. This CDR3 comprises 14 residues.

This clone was seen once. The CDR3, as DNA: TGTGCCAGCAGCTTGACCGGGACTAGCGTTTCCTACGAGCAGTACTTC. As protein: CASSLTGTSVSYEQYF. The chain is built from TRBV5-5 and TRBJ2-7, with TRBD2 matching over 10 bases. CDR1 and CDR2 from the germline V gene are SGHKS and YYEKEE (reference sequence). CDR3 size: 16 residues. J was trimmed by 1 base and V by 1 base; bases with no gene match: 5.

The rearrangement uses TRBV6-1 and TRBJ2-6, with D perhaps TRBD1 (5 bases). Germline CDR1 is MNHNS and CDR2 is SASEGT. Trimming stripped 3 bases from V and 5 bases from J, with 17 bases between. CDR3 length equals 17 residues. In DNA, the CDR3 is TGTGCCAGCAGTGAGGGGATAACAGGAAATCGGGCCAACGTCCTGACTTTC. It translates to CASSEGITGNRANVLTF.

The chain combines TRBV18 with TRBJ2-1; 10 positions match TRBD1. In germline, CDR1 is KGHSH, CDR2 LQKENI. Trimming removed 4 bases from V and 6 bases from J; junction bases left unmatched: 3. The CDR3 spans 14 residues. CDR3 nucleotide sequence: TGTGCCAGCTCACTTGACAGGGGGCTCAATGAGCAGTTCTTC. This encodes CASSLDRGLNEQFF.

Only a few counts were recorded for this clone. The chain joins TRBV9 to TRBJ2-3; tentative D call: TRBD2 (5 bases). The germline V gene encodes CDR1 SGDLS and CDR2 YYNGEE. This CDR3 contains 15 residues. Trimming cost V 1 base and J 5 bases, with 14 bases left between them. CDR3 bases: TGTGCCAGCAGCGTAACACTAGTTCAAGGAGATACGCAGTATTTT. Residues: CASSVTLVQGDTQYF.

This clone is a singleton in its sample. This rearrangement joins TRBV7-9 to TRBJ2-7, with 12 bases lining up with TRBD1. CDR1 is SEHNR, CDR2 FQNEAQ, per germline (reference sequence). The CDR3 is 15 amino acids. J gave up 5 bases and V 6 bases, and 8 bases lay outside the gene matches. The DNA for the CDR3 is TGTGCCAGCAGGGGACAGGGGGCGGTAATCGACGAGCAGTACTTC. Its protein product is CASRGQGAVIDEQYF.

The rearrangement uses TRBV19 and TRBJ2-7, with unresolved D. Germline V CDR1 and CDR2: LNHDA, SQIVND (reference sequence). The V and J ends lost 3 bases and 4 bases respectively, with 13 bases between them. The CDR3 spans 14 residues. The CDR3 coding sequence is TGTGCCAGTAGTATTCGTAACCAACGGTACGAGCAGTACTTC. This gives the protein CASSIRNQRYEQYF. Supplemented by reference TRBV19 and TRBJ2-7, the full variable domain reads DGGITQSPKYLFRKEGQNVTLSCEQNLNHDAMYWYRQDPGQGLRLIYYSQIVNDFQKGDIAEGYSVSREKKESFPLTVTSAQKNPTAFYLCASSIRNQRYEQYFGPGTRLTVT.

The table lists this clone with a count of one. The V gene is TRBV15, the J gene TRBJ2-1, with D perhaps matching TRBD1 (5 bases). This CDR3 region has 14 residues. Trimming left V 0 bases short and J 4 bases short, with 7 bases between. Germline CDR1 is LNHNV and CDR2 is YYDKDF (reference sequence). CDR3: CATSRDSGYNEQFF. In DNA, the CDR3 is TGTGCCACCAGCAGAGATTCAGGGTACAATGAGCAGTTCTTC.

The J gene is TRBJ1-1, the V gene TRBV19, with D tentatively TRBD1 (6 bases). The CDR3 has 14 residues. Germline loops: CDR1 LNHDA, CDR2 SQIVND (reference sequence). V shed 1 base and J shed 0 bases, with 6 bases lying between them. The CDR3 protein is CASSIGDMNTEAFF. The CDR3 nucleotides read TGTGCCAGTAGTATAGGGGACATGAACACTGAAGCTTTCTTT.

This clone was counted only a few times. This chain uses TRBV6-1 with TRBJ2-2; 9 bases match TRBD2. The junction had 4 bases not matched to a gene; V was cut back by 8 bases and J by 3 bases. The length of the CDR3 is 14 residues. Germline V gene sequence: CDR1 MNHNS, CDR2 SASEGT. The CDR3 DNA follows: TGTGCCAGCGGCGCGGGGGGGCACACCGGGGAGCTGTTTTTT. Translation: CASGAGGHTGELFF.

This chain uses TRBV18 with TRBJ2-7; D uncertain. The CDR3 runs 15 residues. CDR1 and CDR2 (germline): KGHSH, LQKENI. V lost 1 base and J 0 bases, leaving 10 bases between the germline ends. The CDR3 DNA sequence: TGTGCCAGCTCACCACGTTCCGCAGGCTCCTACGAGCAGTACTTC. This translates into CASSPRSAGSYEQYF.

CDR3: CARVGRHTIYF. CDR3 sequence (DNA): TGTGCCAGAGTGGGGAGGCACACCATATATTTT. The rearrangement uses TRBV11-3 and TRBJ1-3; D is unclear. CDR1 is SGHNT and CDR2 is YENEEA in the germline V gene. The CDR3 has 11 amino acids. V shed 9 bases and J shed 8 bases, with 11 bases lying between them.

The chain employs TRBV6-1 and TRBJ2-7; 7 nucleotides match TRBD1. This CDR3 comprises 14 residues. With 6 bases clipped from V and 3 bases from J, the junction kept 8 bases outside the gene matches. CDR1 MNHNS and CDR2 SASEGT come from the germline V gene. The CDR3 region has the DNA TGTGCCAGCAGGGACAGGACATCGGTCTACGAGCAGTACTTC. Translation: CASRDRTSVYEQYF.

The chain has TRBV28 and TRBJ2-7; 9 bases map to TRBD1. This CDR3 has 18 residues. The germline V gene has CDR1 MDHEN and CDR2 SYDVKM. The J segment lost 3 bases and the V segment lost 6 bases, leaving 18 bases of the junction unmatched. DNA for the CDR3: TGTGCCAGCAGCCCACACACCTTGGGGACAGGGAAAGGCTACGAGCAGTACTTC. Protein sequence: CASSPHTLGTGKGYEQYF.

The CDR3 is CATSRPGGPQHF. CDR3 nucleotides: TGTGCCACCAGCAGGCCGGGAGGTCCCCAGCATTTT. This chain connects TRBV15 to TRBJ1-5; D unclear. Germline V gene data show CDR1 as LNHNV and CDR2 as YYDKDF (reference sequence). This CDR3 has 12 residues. V lost 3 bases to trimming and J lost 10 bases, with 10 bases between them.

The V gene is TRBV5-1, the J gene TRBJ2-3; a possible D gene is TRBD1 (5 bases). The CDR3 has 16 residues. Germline V gene data show CDR1 as SGHRS and CDR2 as YFSETQ. Deletions cut 1 base from V and 3 bases from J, with 15 bases between. The CDR3 spells CASSLSSGPRTDTQYF. The CDR3 DNA follows: TGCGCCAGCAGCTTGTCATCAGGGCCGAGGACAGATACGCAGTATTTT.

This clone came up a few times. V gene TRBV28 combines with J gene TRBJ1-2; TRBD1 matches 7 bases. The germline CDR1 and CDR2 sequences are MDHEN and SYDVKM. The J segment lost 7 bases and the V segment lost 5 bases, leaving 10 bases of the junction unmatched. This CDR3 comprises 14 residues. CDR3 region: CASSPGQVPSGYTF. As DNA, the CDR3 is TGTGCCAGCAGTCCTGGACAGGTCCCGAGTGGCTACACCTTC.

This rearrangement joins TRBV2 to TRBJ2-7; 8 bases map to TRBD2. The germline gives CDR1 SNHLY, CDR2 FYNNEI. The CDR3 totals 14 residues. Trimming at V came to 3 bases and at J to 4 bases, leaving 5 bases not matched to a gene. CDR3: CASSDAAGEYEQYF. The CDR3 nucleotides read TGTGCCAGCAGTGATGCAGCGGGAGAATACGAGCAGTACTTC.